The 19 T cell receptor beta chains in this list originate from one sample, sequenced in a study of spatial heterogeneity in lung cancer. Time point of the sample: sample taken at primary tumor resection. From the 5' RACE reads, TCRdb called clonotypes with MiXCR, one entry per CDR3 protein. The sample records 40,000 to 45,000 distinct CDR3 sequences, 6.8% being singletons. The sample here was PBMCs, taken at surgery. The receptors shown here come from a female donor with early-stage non-small cell lung cancer.

This clonotype has at least ten counts. The chain joins TRBV20-1 to TRBJ2-5, with D perhaps matching TRBD1 (6 bases). CDR1 and CDR2 (germline): DFQATT, SNEGSKA (reference sequence). This CDR3 spans 18 amino acids. V shed 0 bases and J shed 1 base, with 21 bases lying between them. CDR3 protein: CSARDLGRGLMGQETQYF. DNA of the CDR3: TGCAGTGCTAGAGATCTCGGCAGGGGCCTCATGGGCCAAGAGACCCAGTACTTC.

The V call is TRBV5-1, the J call TRBJ1-3; 8 bases fit TRBD1. V trimming: 0 bases; J trimming: 1 base; junction bases outside the gene matches: 6. CDR1 is SGHRS and CDR2 is YFSETQ in the germline V gene. The CDR3 contains 17 residues. CDR3 loop: CASSLVGTGGSGNTIYF. CDR3 bases: TGCGCCAGCAGCTTGGTCGGTACAGGGGGATCTGGAAACACCATATATTTT.

This clonotype came up a few times. The chain employs TRBV6-2 or TRBV6-3 and TRBJ2-2; TRBD1 matches 7 bases. The CDR3 totals 15 residues. After removal of 7 bases from V and 2 bases from J, the junction contained 7 bases not matched to a gene. CDR1 and CDR2 (germline): MNHEY, SVGEGT. The CDR3 nucleotides are TGTGCCAGCACTATTACAGGGGCTAACACCGGGGAGCTGTTTTTT. Its protein product is CASTITGANTGELFF.

This clonotype was seen at least ten times. V is TRBV5-4 and J is TRBJ1-1; tentative D call: TRBD1 (5 bases). This CDR3 is 15 amino acids long. The V gene's germline CDR1 is SGHNT and CDR2 YYREEE (reference sequence). Trimming left V 2 bases short and J 1 base short, with 12 bases between. The CDR3 nucleotides read TGTGCCAGCAGCTTTTCAGGGCGTCAGAACACTGAAGCTTTCTTT. It translates to CASSFSGRQNTEAFF.

The table lists this clonotype with many counts. The chain recombines TRBV7-2 with TRBJ2-7, with D perhaps assigned TRBD1 or TRBD2 (5 bases each). With 9 bases removed from V and 2 bases from J, the gap between germline ends came to 14 bases. Germline CDR1 and CDR2: SGHTA and FQGNSA. The CDR3 is made up of 13 amino acids. CDR3 sequence: CASSLMGAYEQYF. CDR3 DNA: TGTGCCAGTTCGTTGATGGGGGCCTACGAGCAGTACTTC.

This clonotype has ten or more counts. This rearrangement joins TRBV10-2 to TRBJ1-1; perhaps TRBD1 as D (5 bases). In germline, CDR1 is WSHSY, CDR2 SAAADI. Trimming removed 8 bases from V and 1 base from J, with 11 bases in between. This CDR3 has 13 residues. CDR3 amino acids: CASYGTGNTEAFF. CDR3 coding DNA: TGCGCCAGCTACGGGACGGGGAACACTGAAGCTTTCTTT.

This clonotype has only a few counts. The chain joins TRBV3-1 to TRBJ2-2; 7 bases match TRBD2. The CDR3 is 15 residues long. J lost 4 bases, V lost 4 bases, and 6 bases had no gene match. Germline V gene sequence: CDR1 LGHDT, CDR2 YNNKEL (reference sequence). As DNA, the CDR3 is TGTGCCAGCAGCCGGACTAGTTCCGGCACCGGGGAGCTGTTTTTT. It encodes CASSRTSSGTGELFF.

This clonotype was seen a handful of times. The chain has TRBV12-3 or TRBV12-4 and TRBJ2-3; 12 nucleotides line up with TRBD1. Unmatched junction bases numbered 4, after V lost 5 bases and J lost 4 bases. This CDR3 region has 15 residues. CDR3 amino acids: CASSRDRGRPDTQYF. Here the CDR3 DNA reads TGTGCCAGCAGTCGGGACAGGGGGCGCCCAGATACGCAGTATTTT.

This clonotype was detected a few times. Here the CDR3 reads CASSFGTSGSTDTQYF. The CDR3 bases are TGTGCCAGCAGCTTTGGGACTAGCGGGAGCACAGATACGCAGTATTTT. The V call is TRBV7-9, the J call TRBJ2-3, with TRBD2 matching over 12 bases. The CDR3 totals 16 residues. V lost 3 bases to trimming and J lost 0 bases; unmatched junction nucleotides: 1. Germline CDR1 is SEHNR and CDR2 is FQNEAQ (reference sequence).

This clonotype was seen ten or more times. This chain uses TRBV20-1 with TRBJ1-2; D is uncertain. Trimming took off 4 bases at V and 4 bases at J, with 13 bases between the two ends. In germline, CDR1 is DFQATT, CDR2 SNEGSKA (reference sequence). The CDR3 totals 13 residues. The CDR3 bases are TGCAGTGCTATCCGGGCCATCGCCTATGGCTACACCTTC. Encoded protein: CSAIRAIAYGYTF.

The table lists this clonotype with many counts. V usage is TRBV20-1 and J usage is TRBJ1-1; TRBD1 is a possible D gene (6 bases). From germline, CDR1 is DFQATT and CDR2 SNEGSKA (reference sequence). The CDR3 is 12 residues long. The V and J ends lost 3 bases and 7 bases respectively, with 12 bases between them. The CDR3 bases are TGCAGTGCTAGCCGGCCGACAGGTGAAGCTTTCTTT. It encodes CSASRPTGEAFF.

The table lists this clonotype with many counts. J is TRBJ2-3 and V is TRBV7-9; D uncertain. CDR1 SEHNR and CDR2 FQNEAQ come from the germline V gene (reference sequence). This CDR3 is 12 amino acids long. V was cut by 1 base and J by 10 bases, with 9 bases left in between. The CDR3 region has the DNA TGTGCCAGCAGCTTAGAGGTTCAACCGCAGTATTTT. It yields the protein CASSLEVQPQYF.

This clonotype was detected many times. The DNA of the CDR3 is TGTGCCAGCAGCCAAGACCTCAGGGGGAGGTCACCCCTCCACTTT. Protein product: CASSQDLRGRSPLHF. The V gene is TRBV3-1, the J gene TRBJ1-6; 7 nucleotides match TRBD1. Germline V CDR1 and CDR2: LGHDT, YNNKEL (reference sequence). The V and J ends lost 0 bases and 10 bases, in that order; junction bases with no gene match: 6. The CDR3 is 15 residues long.

This clonotype was counted ten times or more. The CDR3 protein is CASSPTNTEAFF. CDR3 DNA sequence: TGTGCCAGCAGCCCCACGAACACTGAAGCTTTCTTT. The gene calls are TRBV7-9 and TRBJ1-1; D unclear. There are 12 residues in the CDR3. Trimming removed 5 bases at V and 1 base at J, with 5 bases between. CDR1 and CDR2 from the germline V gene are SEHNR and FQNEAQ (reference sequence).

The V call is TRBV2, the J call TRBJ2-5, with D unclear. There are 13 residues in the CDR3. CDR1 and CDR2 (germline): SNHLY, FYNNEI. The V gene lost 6 bases and the J gene lost 4 bases, with 12 bases spanning the gap. CDR3 sequence reads: CASRALFRETQYF. CDR3 nucleotide sequence: TGTGCCAGCAGGGCCTTGTTTCGAGAGACCCAGTACTTC.

This clonotype was recorded many times. This sequence joins TRBV28 and TRBJ2-3; perhaps TRBD2 as D (7 bases). The CDR3 is 16 amino acids. Trimming pared 7 bases from V and 4 bases from J, leaving 21 bases between. Germline CDR1 is MDHEN and CDR2 is SYDVKM. Written as DNA, the CDR3 is TGTGCCAGCACCTCAGGGTGGGGGGGCTCGGCAGATACGCAGTATTTT. As protein: CASTSGWGGSADTQYF.

This clonotype showed up just a few times. This chain connects TRBV24-1 to TRBJ2-3; TRBD2 agrees at 15 bases. Germline assignment: CDR1 KGHDR and CDR2 SFDVKD. The CDR3 spans 18 residues. V gave up 3 bases and J gave up 2 bases; unmatched junction bases: 5. Written as DNA, the CDR3 is TGTGCCACCAGTGATCCCGGACTAGCGGGGGGGTTCACAGATACGCAGTATTTT. This encodes CATSDPGLAGGFTDTQYF.

This clonotype came up many times. CDR3 sequence reads: CASTLEGGEAFF. CDR3 nucleotides: TGTGCCAGCACCCTCGAGGGGGGGGAAGCTTTCTTT. This chain uses TRBV7-9 with TRBJ1-1; possibly TRBD1 for D (6 bases). V was clipped by 7 bases and J by 8 bases, with 14 bases between them. The germline CDR1 and CDR2 sequences are SEHNR and FQNEAQ (reference sequence). The CDR3 loop spans 12 amino acids. The entire variable domain, with the rest obtained from reference TRBV7-9 and TRBJ1-1, is as follows: DTGVSQNPRHKITKRGQNVTFRCDPISEHNRLYWYRQTLGQGPEFLTYFQNEAQLEKSRLLSDRFSAERPKGSFSTLEIQRTEQGDSAMYLCASTLEGGEAFFGQGTRLTVV.

The sample holds a few counts of this clonotype. The chain couples TRBV6-5 to TRBJ1-1, with D uncertain. Trimming pared 8 bases from V and 1 base from J, leaving 11 bases between. CDR3 length: 13 amino acids. Germline V gives CDR1 MNHEY, CDR2 SVGAGI. Written as DNA, the CDR3 is TGTGCCAGCCTCTCCACGGGGAACACTGAAGCTTTCTTT. Its translation is CASLSTGNTEAFF.